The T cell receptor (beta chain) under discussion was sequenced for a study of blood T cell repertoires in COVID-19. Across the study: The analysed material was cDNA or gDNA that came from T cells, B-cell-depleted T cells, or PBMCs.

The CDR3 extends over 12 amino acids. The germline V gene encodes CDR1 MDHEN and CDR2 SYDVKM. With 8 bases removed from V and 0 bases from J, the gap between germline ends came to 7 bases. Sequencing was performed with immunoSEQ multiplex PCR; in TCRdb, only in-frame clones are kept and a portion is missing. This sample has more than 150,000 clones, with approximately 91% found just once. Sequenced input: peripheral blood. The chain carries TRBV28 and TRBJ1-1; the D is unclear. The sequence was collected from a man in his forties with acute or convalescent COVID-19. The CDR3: CASLSMNTEAFF. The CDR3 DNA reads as TGTGCCAGCCTGAGCATGAACACTGAAGCTTTCTTT.